Below, 21 T cell receptor beta chains from the same sample are listed, as sequenced in a study of blood T cell repertoires in COVID-19. Assay: immunoSEQ multiplex PCR; the TCRdb copy retains only in-frame clones and omits some. The sample includes under 400,000 clones, nearly 90% seen only once; the top ten take about 6.5%. Sequenced material: peripheral blood. The origin of the receptors is a man aged 18 to 35 with active or convalescent COVID-19.

This chain connects TRBV5-1 to TRBJ2-3; 10 positions match TRBD2. CDR1 is SGHRS, CDR2 YFSETQ, per germline. V trimming: 4 bases; J trimming: 5 bases; junction bases outside the gene matches: 13. CDR3 length: 17 residues. CDR3 DNA sequence: TGCGCCAGCAGCCGAGGGGGAGCGGGAGGGTCGGGAGATACGCAGTATTTT. Residues: CASSRGGAGGSGDTQYF.

The rearrangement joins TRBV4-3 to TRBJ1-6; D remains unclear. The CDR3 contains 15 residues. CDR1 and CDR2 from the germline V gene are LGHNA and YSLEER. With 0 bases removed from V and 4 bases from J, the gap between germline ends came to 7 bases. The CDR3 reads CASSQDRGYNSPLHF. The CDR3 DNA is TGCGCCAGCAGCCAAGATCGGGGTTATAATTCACCCCTCCACTTT.

This chain joins TRBV5-6 and TRBJ1-2, with 8 bases matching TRBD1. CDR3 length equals 13 residues. V was pared by 7 bases and J by 8 bases, with 10 bases of the junction left unmatched. The germline V gene has CDR1 SGHDT and CDR2 YYEEEE. The CDR3 loop is CASSGRGLRGYTF. The CDR3 DNA reads TGTGCCAGCTCCGGCAGGGGGCTGCGGGGCTACACCTTC.

The rearrangement uses TRBV18 and TRBJ1-5; unclear D gene. The CDR3 is 12 residues long. CDR1 is KGHSH, CDR2 LQKENI, per germline. V lost 6 bases, J lost 4 bases, and 7 bases lay in between. The CDR3 nucleotides are TGTGCCAGCTCCACAGAAAATCAGCCCCAGCATTTT. Amino acid sequence: CASSTENQPQHF. Supplemented by reference TRBV18 and TRBJ1-5, the full variable domain reads NAGVMQNPRHLVRRRGQEARLRCSPMKGHSHVYWYRQLPEEGLKFMVYLQKENIIDESGMPKERFSAEFPKEGPSILRIQQVVRGDSAAYFCASSTENQPQHFGDGTRLSIL.

This chain links TRBV5-5 with TRBJ2-7; a possible D gene is TRBD1 (5 bases). CDR3 length equals 14 residues. The germline CDR1 and CDR2 sequences are SGHKS and YYEKEE (reference sequence). V was shortened by 0 bases and J by 2 bases, with 9 bases between the two germline ends. The chain's CDR3 is CASSLVRAAYEQYF. As DNA, the CDR3 is TGTGCCAGCAGCTTGGTCAGGGCAGCCTACGAGCAGTACTTC.

The V and J genes are TRBV4-3 and TRBJ2-3; 7 nucleotides line up with TRBD2. J was trimmed by 4 bases and V by 0 bases; bases with no gene match: 4. The CDR3 length is 15 residues. Looked up from germline, CDR1 is LGHNA and CDR2 is YSLEER. Here the CDR3 reads CASSQETSAADTQYF. CDR3 DNA sequence: TGCGCCAGCAGCCAAGAAACTAGCGCGGCAGATACGCAGTATTTT.

The J gene is TRBJ2-2, the V gene TRBV11-3; 11 bases are a match to TRBD1. The CDR3 length is 15 residues. V was clipped by 5 bases and J by 9 bases; unmatched bases: 8. The germline V gene encodes CDR1 SGHNT and CDR2 YENEEA. The CDR3, as DNA: TGTGCCAGCAGCCAGGACAGGGGGCGTGTCCGGGAGCTGTTTTTT. It yields the protein CASSQDRGRVRELFF.

This clone showed up just once. V gene TRBV7-3 combines with J gene TRBJ1-1, with 10 bases identical to TRBD1. Trimming removed 5 bases from V and 11 bases from J; junction bases left unmatched: 8. In germline, CDR1 is SGHTA, CDR2 FQGTGA. This CDR3 has 13 amino acids. CDR3 amino acids: CASSNDRGRGAFF. The CDR3 DNA reads as TGTGCCAGCAGCAACGACAGGGGGCGAGGGGCTTTCTTT.

This chain connects TRBV6-2 or TRBV6-3 to TRBJ1-5, with D perhaps TRBD1 (6 bases). The CDR3 length is 14 residues. Trimming took 3 bases from V and 3 from J, leaving 9 bases between them. Germline V lookup: CDR1 MNHEY, CDR2 SVGEGT. As DNA, the CDR3 is TGTGCCAGCAGTTATGCAGGGGCCAATCAGCCCCAGCATTTT. Residues: CASSYAGANQPQHF.

The rearrangement joins TRBV2 to TRBJ1-1, with unresolved D. Germline V gene sequence: CDR1 SNHLY, CDR2 FYNNEI. This CDR3 has 11 residues. Trimming shortened V by 8 bases and J by 7 bases, and 11 bases separated the two germline ends. The CDR3 DNA reads as TGTGCCAGCCTTTACTCGGTTGAAGCTTTCTTT. This translates into CASLYSVEAFF.

The rearrangement joins TRBV29-1 to TRBJ2-1, with 10 bases matching TRBD2. Germline values: CDR1 SQVTM, CDR2 ANQGSEA. The CDR3 has 15 amino acids. V gave up 6 bases and J gave up 1 base; unmatched junction bases: 6. For the CDR3, the DNA is TGCAGCGTCGGGGGGACTAGCGTTTCCTACAATGAGCAGTTCTTC. Translated: CSVGGTSVSYNEQFF.

This chain links TRBV6-5 with TRBJ2-7; D is possibly TRBD1 (5 bases). V dropped 7 bases and J dropped 3 bases, with 16 bases sitting between them. CDR1 MNHEY and CDR2 SVGAGI come from the germline V gene. The CDR3 extends over 14 amino acids. Here the CDR3 reads CASNKLTGSYEQYF. Here the CDR3 DNA reads TGTGCCAGCAACAAACTAACAGGAAGCTACGAGCAGTACTTC.

The chain uses TRBV7-2 and TRBJ2-7, with D tentatively TRBD2 (5 bases). The CDR3 runs to 17 residues. Looked up from germline, CDR1 is SGHTA and CDR2 is FQGNSA. With 2 bases removed from V and 5 bases from J, the gap between germline ends came to 22 bases. The CDR3 region is CASSLRVERTSAHEQYF. CDR3 nucleotide sequence: TGTGCCAGCAGCTTACGGGTGGAGCGGACTTCGGCCCACGAGCAGTACTTC.

The gene calls are TRBV28 and TRBJ1-5; D not certain. Trimming removed 3 bases from V and 2 bases from J, with 8 bases in between. The CDR3 extends over 14 amino acids. CDR1 is MDHEN, CDR2 SYDVKM, per germline. CDR3 DNA sequence: TGTGCCAGCAGTTTTGGGCAGGGCAATCAGCCCCAGCATTTT. Translation gives CASSFGQGNQPQHF.

The rearrangement links TRBV18 to TRBJ1-2; a possible D gene is TRBD1 (6 bases). The V gene lost 6 bases and the J gene lost 4 bases, with 12 bases spanning the gap. Per the germline V gene, CDR1 is KGHSH and CDR2 is LQKENI. This CDR3 contains 13 residues. CDR3 nucleotides: TGTGCCAGCTCTCCCGGGACAATCTATGGCTACACCTTC. Protein product: CASSPGTIYGYTF.

The chain uses TRBV5-1 and TRBJ2-7; D possibly corresponds to TRBD1 (6 bases). V was cut by 0 bases and J by 0 bases, with 10 bases left in between. The CDR3 has 15 amino acids. Germline CDR1 is SGHRS and CDR2 is YFSETQ. The chain's CDR3 is CASSLATGSSYEQYF. In nucleotides, the CDR3 is TGCGCCAGCAGCTTGGCCACAGGGAGCTCCTACGAGCAGTACTTC. Full variable domain (rest looked up from reference TRBV5-1 and TRBJ2-7): KAGVTQTPRYLIKTRGQQVTLSCSPISGHRSVSWYQQTPGQGLQFLFEYFSETQRNKGNFPGRFSGRQFSNSRSEMNVSTLELGDSALYLCASSLATGSSYEQYFGPGTRLTVT.

The chain is built from TRBV4-3 and TRBJ1-1; unclear D gene. The V gene's germline CDR1 is LGHNA and CDR2 YSLEER. CDR3 length equals 17 residues. V dropped 1 base and J dropped 0 bases, with 15 bases sitting between them. The chain's CDR3 is CASSQGGPRMMNTEAFF. The CDR3, as DNA: TGCGCCAGCAGCCAAGGCGGGCCCCGAATGATGAACACTGAAGCTTTCTTT.

Note on this clone: The germline gene is not matched at one end of the junction; a read error may be the cause. V is TRBV2 and J is TRBJ2-7; 7 nucleotides line up with TRBD1. CDR3 length: 17 amino acids. The germline CDR1 and CDR2 sequences are SNHLY and FYNNEI. In DNA form, the CDR3 reads TGTGCCAGCAGCGAAGAAACCGACAGGGCCGGTTTCGACGAGCAGTACTTC. It codes for CASSEETDRAGFDEQYF.

J is TRBJ2-1 and V is TRBV18; no definite D call. The CDR3 loop spans 16 amino acids. The V gene's germline CDR1 is KGHSH and CDR2 LQKENI. The ends were cut back, 0 bases at V and 6 bases at J, with 15 bases in the middle. The CDR3 here is CASSPPVGARGNEQFF. In DNA form, the CDR3 reads TGTGCCAGCTCACCACCCGTTGGAGCCCGAGGCAATGAGCAGTTCTTC.

In its sample, this clone was seen a few times. The chain joins TRBV27 to TRBJ2-7; 9 bases agree with TRBD2. The CDR3 covers 16 residues. V gave up 5 bases and J gave up 5 bases; unmatched junction bases: 13. Germline assignment: CDR1 MNHEY and CDR2 SMNVEV (reference sequence). The CDR3 loop is CASSPRARGRAHEQYF. CDR3 nucleotides: TGTGCCAGCAGTCCCAGGGCTCGCGGGAGGGCCCACGAGCAGTACTTC.

The rearrangement links TRBV4-3 to TRBJ2-1; tentative D call: TRBD1 (6 bases). CDR3 length equals 18 residues. Germline CDR1 and CDR2: LGHNA and YSLEER. The V end lost 1 base, the J end lost 2 bases, and 18 bases lay between the germline ends. Written as DNA, the CDR3 is TGCGCCAGCAGCCAAGGTCCCTTCCGGACAGACACCTACAATGAGCAGTTCTTC. Translating gives CASSQGPFRTDTYNEQFF.